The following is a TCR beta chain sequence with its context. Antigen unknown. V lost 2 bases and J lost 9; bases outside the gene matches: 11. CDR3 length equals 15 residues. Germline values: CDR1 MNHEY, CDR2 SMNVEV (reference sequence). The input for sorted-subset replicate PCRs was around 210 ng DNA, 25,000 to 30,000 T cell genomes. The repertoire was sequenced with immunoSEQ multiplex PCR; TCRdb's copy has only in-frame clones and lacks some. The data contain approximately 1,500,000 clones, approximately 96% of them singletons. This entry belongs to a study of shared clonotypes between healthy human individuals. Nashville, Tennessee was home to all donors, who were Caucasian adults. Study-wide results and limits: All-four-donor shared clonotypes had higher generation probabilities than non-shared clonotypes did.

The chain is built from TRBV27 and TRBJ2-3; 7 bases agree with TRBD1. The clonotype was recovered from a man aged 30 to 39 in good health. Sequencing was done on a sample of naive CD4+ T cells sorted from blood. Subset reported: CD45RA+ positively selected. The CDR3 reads CASSLRLGQTFTQYF. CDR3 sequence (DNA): TGTGCCAGCAGTTTACGTCTGGGACAGACCTTCACGCAGTATTTT.